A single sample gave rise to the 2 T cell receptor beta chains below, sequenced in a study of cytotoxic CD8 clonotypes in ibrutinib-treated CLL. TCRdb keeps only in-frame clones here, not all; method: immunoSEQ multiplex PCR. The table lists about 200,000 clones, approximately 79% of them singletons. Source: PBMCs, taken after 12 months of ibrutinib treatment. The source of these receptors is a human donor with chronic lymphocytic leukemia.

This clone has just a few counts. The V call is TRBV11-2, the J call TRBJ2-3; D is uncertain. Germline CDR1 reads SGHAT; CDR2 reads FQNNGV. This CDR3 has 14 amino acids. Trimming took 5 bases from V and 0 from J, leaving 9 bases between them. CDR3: CASSVGRSTDTQYF. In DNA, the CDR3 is TGTGCCAGCAGCGTAGGCCGAAGCACAGATACGCAGTATTTT.

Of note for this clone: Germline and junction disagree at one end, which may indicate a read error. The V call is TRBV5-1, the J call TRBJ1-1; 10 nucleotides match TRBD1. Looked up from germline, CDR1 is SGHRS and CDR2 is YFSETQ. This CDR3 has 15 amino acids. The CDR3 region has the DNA TGCGCCAGCAGCTTGGACCCCCGACAGGGGGCTGAGGCTTTCTTT. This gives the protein CASSLDPRQGAEAFF.